Listed below are T cell receptor beta chains from one sample, sequenced in a study of T cell clusters in autoimmune cytopenias. TCRdb re-called the multiplex PCR reads and gives one entry per CDR3 protein, without DNA. The sample features about 7,200 distinct CDR3 sequences, with about 17% in its top ten. The sample was peripheral blood. The receptors originated from a human donor with an autoimmune cytopenia or autoimmune hepatitis (not recorded which). CDR3s include the opening cysteine and the closing phenylalanine or tryptophan. The size entry is marked missing in some rows and otherwise reads once, few, many or a size class.

clone_size	v_call	cdr3_length	j_call	cdr3_aa
medium-sized	TRBV15	12	TRBJ2-2	CATSKNTGELFF
medium-sized	TRBV6-5	12	TRBJ1-4	CATAGPNEKLFF
-	TRBV30	12	TRBJ2-7	CAWEGPHYEQYF
-	TRBV6-2/TRBV6-3	11	TRBJ2-7	CASSQGHEQYF
-	TRBV6-2/TRBV6-3	15	TRBJ1-5	CASSYGTGGNQPQHF
-	TRBV19	12	TRBJ1-1	CASKRMNTEAFF
-	TRBV7-9	13	TRBJ2-5	CASSSRDVEAQYF
-	TRBV4-3	16	TRBJ2-2	CASSQGSGSPTGELFF
-	TRBV19	14	TRBJ2-1	CASSLLATKNEQFF
medium-sized	TRBV30	13	TRBJ2-5	CAWSVKGLETQYF
-	TRBV15	13	TRBJ2-3	CATSRDWGDTQYF
-	TRBV12-3/TRBV12-4	15	TRBJ2-7	CASSRSGLASYEQYF
-	TRBV6-1	15	TRBJ2-7	CASSEHLGQGYEQYF
-	TRBV5-6	13	TRBJ2-7	CASSWGRTYEQYF
-	TRBV6-2/TRBV6-3	17	TRBJ2-1	CASSQGRGAGWHNEQFF
-	TRBV30	13	TRBJ1-6	CAWGDFGNSPLHF
-	TRBV13	12	TRBJ2-7	CASSPDRYEQYF
-	TRBV12-3/TRBV12-4	16	TRBJ2-3	CASSLFLGGRPDTQYF
-	TRBV5-5	14	TRBJ1-2	CASSLGDTSYGYTF
-	TRBV5-4	15	TRBJ2-3	CASSARDRTRDTQYF
-	TRBV5-6	15	TRBJ2-6	CASSFGNSGANVLTF
-	TRBV29-1	11	TRBJ2-6	CSVEGANVLTF
-	TRBV12-3/TRBV12-4	13	TRBJ2-5	CASSPGQGETQYF
-	TRBV6-5	16	TRBJ1-2	CASSYVFSDSRYGYTF
-	TRBV6-2/TRBV6-3	15	TRBJ2-7	CASSYSWTGNYEQYF
-	TRBV6-6	18	TRBJ1-6	CASSYPPQQATSNSPLHF
-	TRBV15	14	TRBJ1-6	CATSMGQGDSTLHF
-	TRBV6-6	15	TRBJ2-7	CASTLGGQPLGEQYF
medium-sized	TRBV6-5	16	TRBJ2-7	CASSRRDRVGVYEQYF
-	TRBV10-3	14	TRBJ1-3	CAIRADREGDTIYF
-	TRBV6-2/TRBV6-3	15	TRBJ2-1	CASSYTDRGLGEQFF